Given below is one T cell receptor (beta chain) in context. Its antigen is undetermined. Germline V gene data show CDR1 as SQVTM and CDR2 as ANQGSEA. The CDR3 runs to 15 residues. V was trimmed by 4 bases and J by 6 bases, leaving 19 bases between them. These data come from a study of CD8+ T cells in alopecia areata. Study-level background: Administration of oral tofacitinib to treated patients was at 5 to 10 mg twice daily.

The study's findings and limits: Higher clonality than in normal scalp was seen in lesional scalp, especially alopecia totalis/universalis.

Reverse transcribed after extraction, RNA yielded cDNA as the sequencing template. Libraries were prepared by immunoSEQ multiplex PCR; TCRdb keeps only in-frame clonotypes and omits some of them. The sample has around 98,000 clones, nearly 45% seen once; the top ten hold 0.7% to 0.95%. The origin of this receptor is a human donor with alopecia areata. Specimen: CD4+ T cells sorted from blood. The chain couples TRBV29-1 to TRBJ2-1; weak D call: TRBD2 (6 bases). CDR3 protein: CSVGGEAIPSNEQFF. In DNA, the CDR3 is TGCAGCGTTGGGGGGGAGGCAATACCTAGCAATGAGCAGTTCTTC.